A single T cell receptor (beta chain) is shown here with its context. The antigen it recognizes is unknown. The data are from a study of monozygotic twins with inflammatory bowel disease (dated by TCRdb to the late 2010s). With respect to the entire study: In total, around 28 monozygotic twin pairs made up the full study: 19 Danish pairs, all IBD-discordant, plus nine German pairs, of which four were IBD-concordant and five were IBD-discordant. The search for disease-associated traits relied mainly on comparing, within discordant pairs, IBD patients with their genetically identical healthy co-twins. Each individual had, on average, about 151 000 unique TCRalpha sequences and 181 000 unique TCRbeta sequences available for analysis.

CDR1 and CDR2, looked up from the germline V gene, are SGHTA and FQGNSA. Measured from the cysteine to the phenylalanine, the CDR3 is 14 residues long. Only the protein is available. The library relied on 5' RACE. Each TCR library was prepared from roughly 3,800 ng of total RNA. cDNA was synthesized with SMARTScribe reverse transcriptase in eight separate reactions per sample. Unique molecular identifiers containing a 6-nucleotide sample barcode were introduced through template switching during cDNA synthesis. TCRalpha and TCRbeta cDNA was amplified in two nested PCRs of around 15 and 9 cycles, and bead purification was carried out after each PCR. Before amplification, the cDNA was both treated with uracil DNA-glycosylase and purified with the QIAquick PCR purification kit. The second PCR was the step at which Illumina TruSeq-compatible adapters and sample-specific barcodes were added. TapeStation and Qubit were used to check library quality and concentration, and approximately 5.5 ng of each library went into the pool. Sequencing of the pooled libraries was done on an Illumina HiSeq2500 single-index Rapid Run using custom sequencing primers and 2 x 100 bp reads. As for the original processing: MiGEC version 1.2.6 was used for UMI-based consensus assembly, which corrected PCR and sequencing errors. V(D)J alignment, clonotype assembly and CDR3 extraction were performed with MiXCR version 2.1.1. Gene usage, clonotype sharing and MAIT/NKT TCR abundance were normalised by analysing the top 1000, 10 000 and 20 000 clonotypes per sample. After downsampling to 27 000 UMIs, diversity was calculated as the inverse Simpson index using the vegan R package. Paired Mann-Whitney U tests were applied to discordant twin pairs, and Benjamini-Hochberg correction was used for multiple testing. After the reads were reprocessed by TCRdb, one entry was made per CDR3 protein sequence, with no DNA. These V and J calls originate from TCRdb's pipeline instead of the authors' own analysis. This sample's records show roughly 330,000 distinct CDR3 sequences. The ten largest clones represent 2% to 2.5% of the sample.

The paper's findings and limits, for the study overall: Compared with healthy twins, IBD patients had fewer clonotypes in common with other individuals, a difference most pronounced in patients showing signs of disease activity. Concordant and discordant twins showed no difference in repertoire similarity, possibly because of limited statistical power. Measured by the inverse Simpson index, TCRbeta repertoire diversity was lower in IBD patients than in their healthy co-twins. The analysis was unable to tell apart different T cell subtypes. The results gave no support for a single strong signal or clonotype linked to IBD. Background noise and inter-individual variability may have been introduced into the repertoires by the differing immunosuppressive treatments among patients.

From each donor, a roughly 2.5 ml peripheral blood sample was collected into PAXgene tubes and stored at -80 degrees C. Without T cell sorting, total RNA was isolated from whole blood using the PAXgene blood miRNA kit on an automated QIAcube. Peripheral blood from monozygotic twin pairs concordant or discordant for inflammatory bowel disease was subjected to deep TCRalpha and TCRbeta repertoire profiling with unique molecular barcoding. Smoking habits were recorded for all twin pairs, with individuals classified as current, former or never smokers. This chain joins TRBV7-2 to TRBJ1-2; the TRBD1 assignment by TCRdb is unverifiable without DNA. This TCR was recovered from a human donor with ulcerative colitis or Crohn's disease, or a healthy co-twin of an affected twin (not recorded which). The sample was blood. The CDR3 reads as follows: CASSYPGTGGGYTF.